This T cell receptor (beta chain) derives from a study of beta chain features in type 1 diabetes. Study summary: Sorted cell examination encompassed 85 million to 140 million cells across all samples.

Germline-derived CDR1 and CDR2 are SEHNR and FQNEAQ (reference sequence). The CDR3 runs 16 residues. After removal of 2 bases from V and 2 bases from J, the junction contained 5 bases not matched to a gene. The investigators reverse transcribed all of the isolated RNA, so they sequenced expressed TCRB transcripts. TCRdb's table, derived via immunoSEQ multiplex PCR, lists solely in-frame clones and lacks some. The repertoire consists of hundreds of thousands of clones, with roughly 15% occurring once and the leading ten covering 0.09% to 0.095%. Overall study results and limits: Shortening that was moderate but significant affected the TCRB CDR3s of Type 1 diabetes patients in all four CD4+ subsets. Reduced insertions and increased deletions marked VDJ junctions in type 1 diabetes patients.

With respect to this clone: Its antigen is not known.

The chain joins TRBV7-9 to TRBJ2-5; 10 bases align to TRBD2. The sample was naive CD4+ T cells from blood. This receptor was obtained from a man between 18 and 29 years old in good health. In nucleotides, the CDR3 is TGTGCCAGCAGCTTAAGGCCTAGCGGGAGTCAAGAGACCCAGTACTTC. Encoded protein: CASSLRPSGSQETQYF.